This T cell receptor (beta chain) was identified during a study of blood T cell repertoires in COVID-19. Background on the study: Nucleic acid was either cDNA or gDNA, and it came from T cells, B-cell-depleted T cells, or PBMCs.

Original processing notes: Scientists estimated how many nucleated cells there were by amplifying reference gene primers. Assay used: immunoSEQ multiplex PCR; TCRdb lists only in-frame clones, some missing. D and trimming come from the DNA, and the V and J calls and clone size come from that table. Of roughly 320,000 clones listed, about nine tenths are singletons. This clone was recorded a few times. In terms of age and location, participants ranged from about 18 to 89 years and lived in about two dozen US areas. Cohort 3 recovered donors had two negative PCRs, clearance, or symptom resolution. V lost 2 bases, J lost 4 bases, and 7 bases stayed unmatched. Germline CDR1 MNHEY, CDR2 SVGAGI. The CDR3 contains 15 residues.

This clonotype originated in a man aged 25-45 years who had recovered from COVID-19. Input material: PBMCs or T cells enriched from blood (not recorded which). The rearrangement joins TRBV6-5 to TRBJ2-7, with TRBD1 matching 8 bases. CDR3 sequence reads: CASSYPTRTGYEQYF. CDR3 in DNA: TGTGCCAGCAGTTACCCGACAAGGACAGGGTACGAGCAGTACTTC.